Below are 24 T cell receptor beta chains sequenced from a single sample in a study of neurological immune-mediated disorders. Each CDR3 protein gets one entry after TCRdb re-called the 5' RACE reads with MiXCR. The sample gives 25,000 or so distinct CDR3 sequences, roughly 13% of which show up once; around 5% is in the top ten. Described time point: technical triplicate 1. Sequenced: CD4+ T cells from blood. The receptors were sampled from a female donor with HTLV-1-associated myelopathy (HAM/TSP).

This clonotype was seen repeatedly, ten times or more. V usage is TRBV7-3 and J usage is TRBJ2-3, with TRBD2 matching 7 bases. Germline assignment: CDR1 SGHTA and CDR2 FQGTGA. V dropped 1 base and J dropped 5; count of bases not matched to a gene: 0. This CDR3 has 13 residues. CDR3 nucleotide sequence: TGTGCCAGCAGCTTAAAGCGGGGAGATACGCAGTATTTT. Protein product: CASSLKRGDTQYF.

This clonotype was detected ten times or more. Possible read error: a much larger clone is one base away. The V gene is TRBV5-1, the J gene TRBJ1-1, with D possibly TRBD1 on 6 matching bases. The germline gives CDR1 SGHRS, CDR2 YFSETQ. The CDR3 covers 14 residues. Trimming left V 6 bases short and J 3 bases short, with 15 bases between. CDR3 nucleotides: TGCGCCAGCAACTATACACAGGGTTACACTGAAGCTTTCTTT. Translated, it gives CASNYTQGYTEAFF.

In this sample, this clonotype is medium-sized. This chain links TRBV4-3 with TRBJ2-5; D is possibly TRBD2 (5 bases). The length of the CDR3 is 14 residues. Germline V gene data show CDR1 as LGHNA and CDR2 as YSLEER. V shed 1 base and J shed 5 bases, with 11 bases lying between them. The CDR3 nucleotides are TGCGCCAGCAGCCAAGCGCCGGGGTGGGAGACCCAGTACTTC. Translated: CASSQAPGWETQYF.

This clonotype was seen more than once but under ten times. The V call is TRBV12-3 or TRBV12-4, the J call TRBJ1-3; D is unresolved. The CDR3 totals 12 residues. The V and J ends lost 3 bases and 9 bases respectively, with 9 bases between them. The CDR3 is CASSFWAPTIYF. For the CDR3, the DNA is TGTGCCAGCAGTTTTTGGGCCCCCACCATATATTTT.

The rearrangement uses TRBV5-1 and TRBJ2-7, with D possibly matching TRBD1 (5 bases). Germline V gene lookup returns CDR1 SGHRS and CDR2 YFSETQ. This CDR3 has 15 residues. V was clipped by 7 bases and J by 1 base, with 18 bases between them. DNA for the CDR3: TGCGCCAGCCTCCCGCTTCCAGGGTCGTCCTACGAGCAGTACTTC. As protein: CASLPLPGSSYEQYF. Drawing the rest from reference TRBV5-1 and TRBJ2-7, the complete variable domain is KAGVTQTPRYLIKTRGQQVTLSCSPISGHRSVSWYQQTPGQGLQFLFEYFSETQRNKGNFPGRFSGRQFSNSRSEMNVSTLELGDSALYLCASLPLPGSSYEQYFGPGTRLTVT.

This clonotype came up many times. The V call is TRBV4-3, the J call TRBJ2-3; the match to TRBD2 covers 9 bases. CDR3 length: 18 amino acids. The ends lost 0 bases at V and 5 bases at J; junction bases unmatched: 12. Germline V gene sequence: CDR1 LGHNA, CDR2 YSLEER. DNA of the CDR3: TGCGCCAGCAGCCAAGATGGGTTGCGGGGGGGGGTTAGAGATACGCAGTATTTT. Amino acids: CASSQDGLRGGVRDTQYF.

The sample holds many counts of this clonotype. The V gene is TRBV6-5, the J gene TRBJ2-7, with TRBD1 identical over 10 bases. Per the germline V gene, CDR1 is MNHEY and CDR2 is SVGAGI. Trimming at V came to 1 base and at J to 0 bases, leaving 0 bases not matched to a gene. This CDR3 is 15 amino acids long. CDR3 coding DNA: TGTGCCAGCAGTTACTGGACAGGGGGCTCCTACGAGCAGTACTTC. It yields the protein CASSYWTGGSYEQYF.

This clonotype is categorized as medium-sized. The chain carries TRBV20-1 and TRBJ1-1; TRBD1 is a possible D gene (6 bases). Trimming took off 2 bases at V and 0 bases at J, with 7 bases between the two ends. There are 13 residues in the CDR3. CDR1 and CDR2 (germline): DFQATT, SNEGSKA (reference sequence). The CDR3 reads CSARQGMNTEAFF. In DNA form, the CDR3 reads TGCAGTGCTAGACAGGGGATGAACACTGAAGCTTTCTTT.

This clonotype has ten or more counts. This chain connects TRBV7-2 to TRBJ2-1, with 7 bases matching TRBD2. V gave up 2 bases and J gave up 3 bases; unmatched junction bases: 1. CDR3 size: 14 residues. Germline CDR1 and CDR2: SGHTA and FQGNSA. CDR3: CASSLPGGYNEQFF. In DNA form, the CDR3 reads TGTGCCAGCAGCTTACCGGGGGGCTACAATGAGCAGTTCTTC. The whole variable domain, remainder taken from reference TRBV7-2 and TRBJ2-1, is GAGVSQSPSNKVTEKGKDVELRCDPISGHTALYWYRQSLGQGLEFLIYFQGNSAPDKSGLPSDRFSAERTGGSVSTLTIQRTQQEDSAVYLCASSLPGGYNEQFFGPGTRLTVL.

This clonotype rates as medium-sized. This chain joins TRBV12-3 or TRBV12-4 and TRBJ2-7; 10 bases map to TRBD1. J lost 3 bases, V lost 4 bases, and 3 bases had no gene match. There are 14 residues in the CDR3. CDR3 residues: CASSSRTGGYEQYF. The CDR3 DNA is TGTGCCAGCAGTTCCCGGACAGGGGGCTACGAGCAGTACTTC.

This clonotype has ten or more counts. The chain has TRBV5-1 and TRBJ2-6; TRBD1 aligns across 8 bases. CDR1 is SGHRS, CDR2 YFSETQ, per germline. The CDR3 extends over 15 amino acids. Trimming cost V 4 bases and J 2 bases; bases outside gene matches: 2. CDR3 bases: TGCGCCAGCAGCCCGACAGGGGCTGGGGCCAACGTCCTGACTTTC. It yields the protein CASSPTGAGANVLTF.

This clonotype counts as medium-sized. V and J are TRBV20-1 and TRBJ2-7, with TRBD2 matching over 8 bases. Germline V CDR1 and CDR2: DFQATT, SNEGSKA (reference sequence). The CDR3 runs 15 residues. Unmatched junction bases numbered 16, after V lost 5 bases and J lost 7 bases. CDR3 region: CSAAKSGSFYWEQYF. CDR3 in DNA: TGCAGTGCTGCGAAAAGCGGGAGTTTTTACTGGGAGCAGTACTTC.

The J gene is TRBJ2-2, the V gene TRBV20-1, with 8 bases identical to TRBD2. V trimming: 5 bases; J trimming: 3 bases; junction bases outside the gene matches: 5. The CDR3 runs to 14 residues. Germline-derived CDR1 and CDR2 are DFQATT and SNEGSKA (reference sequence). The CDR3 loop is CSARSGGDTGELFF. DNA for the CDR3: TGCAGTGCTCGCAGCGGGGGCGACACCGGGGAGCTGTTTTTT.

The rearrangement joins TRBV30 to TRBJ1-1; D may be TRBD1 (5 bases). CDR3 length equals 14 residues. The V end was cut by 0 bases, the J end by 2 bases, with 10 bases between. Germline V lookup: CDR1 GTSNPN, CDR2 SVGIG (reference sequence). CDR3 loop: CAWSVPGINTEAFF. CDR3 nucleotides: TGTGCCTGGAGTGTACCAGGGATTAACACTGAAGCTTTCTTT.

The chain employs TRBV20-1 and TRBJ2-7, with 10 positions matching TRBD2. Looked up from germline, CDR1 is DFQATT and CDR2 is SNEGSKA (reference sequence). The V gene end was trimmed by 7 bases and the J gene end by 7 bases; junction bases not matched to a gene: 10. The CDR3 spans 13 residues. CDR3 DNA sequence: TGCAGTGTTACCGGGACTAGCGATGAGGAGCAGTACTTC. This encodes CSVTGTSDEEQYF.

The CDR3, as DNA: TGCAGCGCCTCGGCTATCGCGGGGCAGTACTTC. It codes for CSASAIAGQYF. The chain joins TRBV20-1 to TRBJ2-7; tentative D call: TRBD2 (5 bases). CDR3 size: 11 residues. The V gene's germline CDR1 is DFQATT and CDR2 SNEGSKA (reference sequence).

This clonotype was recorded many times. The genes are TRBV10-3 and TRBJ2-1, with D possibly being TRBD1 or TRBD2 (5 bases each). Looked up from germline, CDR1 is ENHRY and CDR2 is SYGVKD. The CDR3 is 17 residues long. V lost 1 base and J 1 base, leaving 14 bases between the germline ends. Here the CDR3 reads CAISEFNGGMSYNEQFF. The CDR3 DNA reads TGTGCCATCAGTGAGTTTAATGGGGGAATGTCCTACAATGAGCAGTTCTTC.

This clonotype appeared many times. The chain couples TRBV6-1 to TRBJ2-7, with D possibly matching TRBD1 (5 bases). Germline V gene sequence: CDR1 MNHNS, CDR2 SASEGT. The ends were cut back, 0 bases at V and 2 bases at J, with 11 bases in the middle. CDR3 size: 15 residues. The CDR3 spells CASSEAMTAAYEQYF. CDR3 bases: TGTGCCAGCAGTGAAGCCATGACAGCCGCCTACGAGCAGTACTTC.

The sample holds many counts of this clonotype. The genes are TRBV24-1 and TRBJ2-7, with D possibly TRBD2 on 8 matching bases. Germline CDR1 KGHDR, CDR2 SFDVKD. V lost 4 bases and J 0 bases, leaving 33 bases between the germline ends. The CDR3 consists of 22 residues. The CDR3 region is CATSDRGTAPWKRERSSYEQYF. CDR3 nucleotides: TGTGCCACCAGTGACCGTGGGACAGCTCCTTGGAAGCGGGAGCGTTCCTCCTACGAGCAGTACTTC.

The rearrangement uses TRBV5-1 and TRBJ1-4; 7 nucleotides line up with TRBD1. The germline gives CDR1 SGHRS, CDR2 YFSETQ. V shed 4 bases and J 0 bases; nucleotides not matched to a gene: 12. The CDR3 covers 18 residues. CDR3 region: CASSPGGTSRSTNEKLFF. For the CDR3, the DNA is TGCGCCAGCAGCCCAGGGGGGACATCGAGGTCAACTAATGAAAAACTGTTTTTT. Based on the CDR3 plus reference TRBV5-1 and TRBJ1-4, the full variable domain is KAGVTQTPRYLIKTRGQQVTLSCSPISGHRSVSWYQQTPGQGLQFLFEYFSETQRNKGNFPGRFSGRQFSNSRSEMNVSTLELGDSALYLCASSPGGTSRSTNEKLFFGSGTQLSVL.

In this sample, this clonotype turned up many times. This sequence joins TRBV2 and TRBJ1-1; D not certain. Germline CDR1 reads SNHLY; CDR2 reads FYNNEI. The CDR3 is made up of 12 amino acids. V was clipped by 8 bases and J by 4 bases, with 11 bases between them. The CDR3 DNA reads TGTGCCAGCTCTGAAGGGAGCACTGAAGCTTTCTTT. It specifies CASSEGSTEAFF.

There are many counts of this clonotype. The genes are TRBV3-1 and TRBJ1-4; TRBD1 matches at 8 bases. The J segment lost 10 bases and the V segment lost 5 bases, leaving 3 bases of the junction unmatched. The germline V gene encodes CDR1 LGHDT and CDR2 YNNKEL (reference sequence). The length of the CDR3 is 12 residues. The CDR3 DNA reads as TGTGCCAGCAGCGACAGGGGTGGAAAACTGTTTTTT. Protein: CASSDRGGKLFF.

This clonotype has ten or more counts. V is TRBV7-2 and J is TRBJ2-3, with D unclear. CDR3 size: 15 residues. V was shortened by 6 bases and J by 0 bases, with 13 bases between the two germline ends. The germline V gene encodes CDR1 SGHTA and CDR2 FQGNSA. The CDR3, as DNA: TGTGCCAGCAGTCCCCGGGCGGCTAGCACAGATACGCAGTATTTT. Translating gives CASSPRAASTDTQYF.

Only one count was recorded for this clonotype. The chain carries TRBV20-1 and TRBJ2-3; D gene ambiguous. This CDR3 is 13 amino acids long. The germline V gene encodes CDR1 DFQATT and CDR2 SNEGSKA (reference sequence). Trimming took 2 bases from V and 2 from J, leaving 8 bases between them. CDR3: CSARLGYTDTQYF. CDR3 DNA: TGCAGTGCTAGATTAGGGTACACAGATACGCAGTATTTT.